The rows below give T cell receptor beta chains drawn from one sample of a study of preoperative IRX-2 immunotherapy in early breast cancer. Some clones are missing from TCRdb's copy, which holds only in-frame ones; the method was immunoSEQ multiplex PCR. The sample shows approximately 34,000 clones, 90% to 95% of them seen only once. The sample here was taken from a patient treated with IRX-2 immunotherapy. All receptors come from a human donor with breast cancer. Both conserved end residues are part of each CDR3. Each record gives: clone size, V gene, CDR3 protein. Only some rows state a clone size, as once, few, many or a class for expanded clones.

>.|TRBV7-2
CASSLIPLAGGSVDTQYF
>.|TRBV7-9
CASSARPTGAEAFF
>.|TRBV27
CASSLFPGQGRNEQFF
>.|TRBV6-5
CASSTDRNTGELFF
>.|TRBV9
CASSVVAGREIYEQYF
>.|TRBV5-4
CASSRADRYEQYF
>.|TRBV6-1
CASSVFRQGSYGYTF
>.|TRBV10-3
CAISHLKATDTQYF
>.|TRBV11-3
CASSLDHVGESLGTEAFF
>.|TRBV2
CASRENRGGGYTF
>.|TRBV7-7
CASSLRDTTEAFF
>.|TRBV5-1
CASSLSGTVGNTIYF
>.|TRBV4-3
CASSQLLAGAYEQYF
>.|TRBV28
CASGTSGRARETQYF
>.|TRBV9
CASSVVAGLQETQYF
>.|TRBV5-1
CASSLGTWNTEAFF
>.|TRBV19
CASRTTGGAIYGYTF
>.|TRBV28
CASKDPRLGFYGYTF
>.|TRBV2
CASGRETQYF
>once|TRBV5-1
CASSTRLAGNNEQFF
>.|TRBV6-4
CASKNTEAFF
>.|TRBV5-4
CASSGPGQSPDTQYF
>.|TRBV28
CASLLAQVKQPQHF
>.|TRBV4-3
CASSQVVNYNEQFF
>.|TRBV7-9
CASSLVAAGTQYF
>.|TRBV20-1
CSHDRESGYTF
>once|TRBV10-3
CAISAGGGPTDTQYF
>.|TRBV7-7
CASSPSGRATDTQYF
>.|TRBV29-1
CSGWTGLNYGYTF
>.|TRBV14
CASSPLPGQGNHEQYF
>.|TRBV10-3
CAISELRGTGKGANVLTF
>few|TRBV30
CAWSLNTEAFF
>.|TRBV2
CASRHPGGTGGNTGELFF
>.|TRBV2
CASIRGPLADTQYF
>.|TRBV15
CATSRDPRGTQNYEQYF
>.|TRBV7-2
CASREARVAFEQYF
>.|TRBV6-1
CASSGVGTSGSDTQYF
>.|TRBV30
CASNWALHRAVNSPLHF
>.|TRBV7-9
CASSRWSGSGANVLTF
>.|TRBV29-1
CSVVWGNQPQHF
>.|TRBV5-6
CASSLAGLRQPQHF
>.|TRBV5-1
CASSLRNTGELFF
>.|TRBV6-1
CASSERVREVLKNIQYF
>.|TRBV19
CASSIGGNEQFF
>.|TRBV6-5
CASSYPQGAPSPLHF
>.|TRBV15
CATSRDRGANTEAFF
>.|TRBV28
CASSSSGTSGYNEQFF
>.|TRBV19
CASRLAGGRSKFF
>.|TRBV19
CASSISVGRAINYGYTF
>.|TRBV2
CASTDSHRRTNYGYTF
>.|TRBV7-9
CASSLGLAGSVYNEQFF
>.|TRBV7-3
CASSLNSNQPQHF
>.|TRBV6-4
CASSWGRQGANEQYF
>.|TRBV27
CASLRTAFYNSPLHF
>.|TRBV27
CASWKNTEAFF
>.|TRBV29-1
CSVLGRGRSSYEQYF